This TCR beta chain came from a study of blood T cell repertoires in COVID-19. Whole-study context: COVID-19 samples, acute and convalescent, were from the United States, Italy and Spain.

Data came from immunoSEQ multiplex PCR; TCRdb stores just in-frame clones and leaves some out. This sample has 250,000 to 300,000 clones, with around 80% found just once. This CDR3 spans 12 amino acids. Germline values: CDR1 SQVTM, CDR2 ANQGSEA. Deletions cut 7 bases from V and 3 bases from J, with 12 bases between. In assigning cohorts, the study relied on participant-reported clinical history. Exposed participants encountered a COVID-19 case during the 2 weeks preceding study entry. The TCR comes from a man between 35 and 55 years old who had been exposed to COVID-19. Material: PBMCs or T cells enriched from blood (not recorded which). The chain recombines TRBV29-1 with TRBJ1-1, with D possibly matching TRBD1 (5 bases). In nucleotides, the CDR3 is TGCAGCGCGACAGCATCCCACACTGAAGCTTTCTTT. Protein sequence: CSATASHTEAFF.